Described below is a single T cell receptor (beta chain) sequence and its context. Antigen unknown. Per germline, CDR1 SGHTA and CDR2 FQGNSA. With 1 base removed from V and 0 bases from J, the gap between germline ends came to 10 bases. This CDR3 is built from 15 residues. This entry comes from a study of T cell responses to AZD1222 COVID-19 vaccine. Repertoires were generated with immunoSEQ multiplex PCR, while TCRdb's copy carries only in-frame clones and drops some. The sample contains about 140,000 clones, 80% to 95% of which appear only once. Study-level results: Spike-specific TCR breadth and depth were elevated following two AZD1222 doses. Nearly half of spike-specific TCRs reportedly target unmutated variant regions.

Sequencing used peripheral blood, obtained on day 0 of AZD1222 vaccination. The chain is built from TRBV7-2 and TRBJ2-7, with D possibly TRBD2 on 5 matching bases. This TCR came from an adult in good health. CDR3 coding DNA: TGTGCCAGCAGCTTAGTGGCCACTAGCTCCTACGAGCAGTACTTC. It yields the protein CASSLVATSSYEQYF.